These 27 T cell receptor beta chains originate from one sample sequenced in a study of shared clonotypes between healthy human individuals. TCRdb's copy holds only in-frame clones and misses some; the assay was immunoSEQ multiplex PCR. The profile covers about 1.4 million clones, with about 96% appearing a single time and 1.2% taken by the ten largest. Sequenced material: naive CD4+ T cells sorted from blood. Subset specified: CD45RA+ positively selected. The receptors shown here come from a man aged 25 to 45 in good health.

The chain has TRBV10-1 and TRBJ2-1, with 7 bases lining up with TRBD1. Germline V lookup: CDR1 WNHNN, CDR2 SYGVQD (reference sequence). The CDR3 is 14 amino acids. With V trimmed by 7 bases and J by 7 bases, 10 bases remained unmatched. Here the CDR3 DNA reads TGCGCCAGCATCGACAGGGCCTCCCTTAATGAGCAGTTCTTC. Amino acids: CASIDRASLNEQFF.

CDR3 coding DNA: TGCGCCAGCAGCCAAGACAGGGACTTCCTGAGGGGAGAGCAGTACTTC. Its protein product is CASSQDRDFLRGEQYF. This sequence joins TRBV4-3 and TRBJ2-7; TRBD2 might be the D (6 bases). CDR1 LGHNA and CDR2 YSLEER come from the germline V gene. V was trimmed by 0 bases and J by 7 bases, leaving 19 bases between them. The CDR3 totals 16 residues.

The chain recombines TRBV25-1 with TRBJ1-3; no reliable D call. The germline V gene encodes CDR1 MGHDK and CDR2 SYGVNS. The CDR3 is made up of 16 amino acids. V gave up 5 bases and J gave up 0 bases, with 14 bases separating them. The CDR3: CASSKLEGTSGNTIYF. CDR3 DNA: TGTGCCAGCAGTAAGCTCGAGGGTACCTCTGGAAACACCATATATTTT. Looking up the rest from reference TRBV25-1 and TRBJ1-3 gives the full variable domain: EADIYQTPRYLVIGTGKKITLECSQTMGHDKMYWYQQDPGMELHLIHYSYGVNSTEKGDLSSESTVSRIRTEHFPLTLESARPSHTSQYLCASSKLEGTSGNTIYFGEGSWLTVV.

This clone was seen only once. The chain is built from TRBV28 and TRBJ2-7; 8 bases are shared with TRBD2. There are 14 residues in the CDR3. V dropped 6 bases and J dropped 2; count of bases not matched to a gene: 6. The germline gives CDR1 MDHEN, CDR2 SYDVKM. The CDR3 protein is CASSQREIPYEQYF. CDR3 sequence (DNA): TGTGCCAGCAGCCAGCGGGAGATACCCTACGAGCAGTACTTC.

The V and J genes are TRBV6-5 and TRBJ2-5, with TRBD2 identical over 7 bases. The CDR3 runs to 14 residues. Trimming at V came to 6 bases and at J to 2 bases, leaving 6 bases not matched to a gene. Germline lookup yields CDR1 MNHEY and CDR2 SVGAGI. The chain's CDR3 is CASSSGTMQETQYF. DNA of the CDR3: TGTGCCAGCAGCTCCGGGACTATGCAAGAGACCCAGTACTTC.

This clone was counted once. This specimen includes other DNA sequences encoding the same CDR3. The chain employs TRBV28 and TRBJ1-2, with unresolved D. The V end lost 2 bases, the J end lost 8 bases, and 9 bases lay between the germline ends. The germline CDR1 and CDR2 sequences are MDHEN and SYDVKM. The length of the CDR3 is 12 residues. This CDR3 reads CASSLREYGYTF. The CDR3 DNA follows: TGTGCCAGCAGTTTACGGGAATACGGCTACACCTTC.

V is TRBV29-1 and J is TRBJ2-7; a weak D match, TRBD1 (5 bases). CDR1 and CDR2 (germline): SQVTM, ANQGSEA. This CDR3 region has 12 residues. The V end lost 1 base, the J end lost 2 bases, and 6 bases lay between the germline ends. CDR3 sequence: CSVEGTPYEQYF. In DNA, the CDR3 is TGCAGCGTTGAAGGGACACCCTACGAGCAGTACTTC.

The gene calls are TRBV28 and TRBJ2-3; 8 bases align to TRBD1. There are 19 residues in the CDR3. CDR1 MDHEN and CDR2 SYDVKM come from the germline V gene. V dropped 4 bases and J dropped 1; count of bases not matched to a gene: 16. DNA of the CDR3: TGTGCCAGCAGTTGGACAGGGTATCGTGTCGGGAATCGCACAGATACGCAGTATTTT. Translation gives CASSWTGYRVGNRTDTQYF.

The chain recombines TRBV18 with TRBJ1-5, with 12 positions matching TRBD1. CDR3 length equals 20 residues. Germline CDR1 KGHSH, CDR2 LQKENI. The V segment lost 2 bases and the J segment 4 bases; nucleotides outside the gene matches: 15. The CDR3 nucleotides read TGTGCCAGCTCACCATCCTCCTCCCGGGACAGGGGGCCGCTTAATCAGCCCCAGCATTTT. Protein sequence: CASSPSSSRDRGPLNQPQHF.

The gene calls are TRBV5-5 and TRBJ1-1; a weak D match, TRBD1 (6 bases). Per germline, CDR1 SGHKS and CDR2 YYEKEE (reference sequence). This CDR3 region has 15 residues. Trimming removed 2 bases from V and 4 bases from J, with 15 bases in between. The CDR3 DNA reads TGTGCCAGCAGCTTAGAGGCCAGGGGTAGCACTGAAGCTTTCTTT. Translating gives CASSLEARGSTEAFF.

The rearrangement uses TRBV15 and TRBJ2-1; 10 nucleotides agree with TRBD1. CDR3 length: 16 residues. The trim removed 3 bases at V and 7 bases at J, leaving 9 bases unmatched. Germline V gene lookup returns CDR1 LNHNV and CDR2 YYDKDF (reference sequence). The CDR3 DNA reads TGTGCCACCAGCAGGGGAGACCGGGACAGGGGTAATGAGCAGTTCTTC. It codes for CATSRGDRDRGNEQFF.

The chain joins TRBV7-9 to TRBJ1-2, with TRBD1 matching over 7 bases. Trimming cost V 9 bases and J 1 base; bases outside gene matches: 8. Germline V gene lookup returns CDR1 SEHNR and CDR2 FQNEAQ (reference sequence). The CDR3 has 14 residues. This chain's CDR3 is CASQAGQYNYGYTF. Here the CDR3 DNA reads TGTGCCAGTCAAGCGGGACAGTATAACTATGGCTACACCTTC.

The chain recombines TRBV7-6 with TRBJ2-3; D remains ambiguous. Trimming removed 10 bases from V and 0 bases from J, with 17 bases in between. Per the germline V gene, CDR1 is SGHVS and CDR2 is FNYEAQ. This CDR3 spans 15 amino acids. CDR3: CATKRSTSSTDTQYF. CDR3 DNA: TGTGCCACCAAAAGGAGCACGTCTAGCACAGATACGCAGTATTTT.

This clone was found once. The gene calls are TRBV18 and TRBJ2-5; 9 positions agree with TRBD1. The length of the CDR3 is 14 residues. Germline V gene data show CDR1 as KGHSH and CDR2 as LQKENI. V dropped 4 bases and J dropped 5; count of bases not matched to a gene: 5. This chain's CDR3 is CASSQDRGAETQYF. The CDR3 DNA sequence: TGTGCCAGCTCACAGGACAGGGGTGCGGAGACCCAGTACTTC.

The genes are TRBV18 and TRBJ1-3; 7 bases are shared with TRBD1. V gave up 2 bases and J gave up 0 bases; unmatched junction bases: 1. There are 15 residues in the CDR3. Germline V gene sequence: CDR1 KGHSH, CDR2 LQKENI. The CDR3 nucleotides read TGTGCCAGCTCACCAAAGGGGGCCTCTGGAAACACCATATATTTT. Translation gives CASSPKGASGNTIYF.

This clone was seen a single time. The CDR3 DNA reads as TGTGCCAGCAGTGCGGGACAGGTGCTGTCGGGGGGCTACACCTTC. It is translated as CASSAGQVLSGGYTF. This chain connects TRBV9 to TRBJ1-2; the match to TRBD1 covers 8 bases. The germline CDR1 and CDR2 sequences are SGDLS and YYNGEE. CDR3 length equals 15 residues. With V trimmed by 5 bases and J by 8 bases, 14 bases remained unmatched.

The chain employs TRBV28 and TRBJ2-2; D could derive from TRBD1 or TRBD2 (5 bases each). Trimming left V 3 bases short and J 4 bases short, with 15 bases between. This CDR3 contains 16 residues. Germline assignment: CDR1 MDHEN and CDR2 SYDVKM. The CDR3 here is CASSFWGGRGTGELFF. In DNA, the CDR3 is TGTGCCAGCAGTTTCTGGGGCGGACGGGGCACCGGGGAGCTGTTTTTT.

The V call is TRBV28, the J call TRBJ1-4; weak D call: TRBD1 (6 bases). CDR3 length: 15 amino acids. The V end lost 5 bases, the J end lost 8 bases, and 18 bases lay between the germline ends. Germline CDR1 is MDHEN and CDR2 is SYDVKM. The CDR3 DNA is TGTGCCAGCAGTCACCAACAGGGCCTGTGGGAAAAACTGTTTTTT. Translating gives CASSHQQGLWEKLFF.

J is TRBJ1-5 and V is TRBV28, with TRBD1 matching over 10 bases. The germline V gene encodes CDR1 MDHEN and CDR2 SYDVKM. The V and J ends lost 5 bases and 5 bases, in that order; junction bases with no gene match: 6. CDR3 size: 15 residues. CDR3 residues: CASSTGTGAHQPQHF. CDR3 coding DNA: TGTGCCAGCAGTACCGGGACAGGGGCCCATCAGCCCCAGCATTTT.

This clone is a singleton in its sample. The sample carries other DNA sequences with the same CDR3. This rearrangement joins TRBV5-1 to TRBJ2-1; TRBD1 agrees at 8 bases. Germline-derived CDR1 and CDR2 are SGHRS and YFSETQ. The trim removed 2 bases at V and 9 bases at J, leaving 4 bases unmatched. CDR3 length: 13 amino acids. CDR3 amino acids: CASSFDRGGEQFF. The CDR3 nucleotides are TGCGCCAGCAGCTTTGACAGGGGAGGTGAGCAGTTCTTC.

The chain links TRBV19 to TRBJ2-4; 7 bases align to TRBD1. J lost 8 bases, V lost 4 bases, and 11 bases had no gene match. This CDR3 is built from 15 residues. CDR1 and CDR2 from the germline V gene are LNHDA and SQIVND (reference sequence). CDR3 residues: CASSTRGTVSHIQYF. In DNA form, the CDR3 reads TGTGCCAGTAGTACCCGAGGGACAGTTTCCCACATTCAGTACTTC.

The rearrangement links TRBV5-4 to TRBJ2-7; D gene ambiguous. Per germline, CDR1 SGHNT and CDR2 YYREEE (reference sequence). The CDR3 covers 13 residues. V lost 2 bases, J lost 1 base, and 7 bases lay in between. This CDR3 is CASSFGRSYEQYF. CDR3 DNA sequence: TGTGCCAGCAGCTTTGGCAGATCCTACGAGCAGTACTTC.

This chain connects TRBV6-6 to TRBJ2-1; D gene ambiguous. CDR1 is MNHNY and CDR2 is SVGAGI in the germline V gene (reference sequence). There are 14 residues in the CDR3. V was clipped by 7 bases and J by 3 bases, with 13 bases between them. The CDR3 spells CASNFDTGYNEQFF. CDR3 DNA: TGTGCCAGCAATTTCGATACCGGCTACAATGAGCAGTTCTTC.

This rearrangement joins TRBV7-6 to TRBJ1-2; 7 bases are a match to TRBD1. The CDR3 loop spans 14 amino acids. Germline loops: CDR1 SGHVS, CDR2 FNYEAQ. V was pared by 5 bases and J by 6 bases, with 9 bases of the junction left unmatched. CDR3 sequence reads: CASSIPWDRNGYTF. In DNA form, the CDR3 reads TGTGCCAGCAGCATACCTTGGGACAGAAATGGCTACACCTTC.

The V and J genes are TRBV6-5 and TRBJ2-7; 8 bases are a match to TRBD1. The trim removed 2 bases at V and 1 base at J, leaving 4 bases unmatched. The CDR3 spans 15 residues. Germline CDR1 MNHEY, CDR2 SVGAGI. CDR3 loop: CASSYGRGLSYEQYF. As DNA, the CDR3 is TGTGCCAGCAGTTACGGCAGGGGGCTTTCCTACGAGCAGTACTTC.

This chain connects TRBV12-2 to TRBJ2-5. TRBV12-2 is labeled a pseudogene. The CDR3 has 16 residues. CDR3 bases: TGTGCAAGTCGCTTCCTCATTTGGTATTCCAAAGAGACCCAGTACTTC. As protein: CASRFLIWYSKETQYF.

The chain has TRBV18 and TRBJ2-1, with TRBD2 identical over 12 bases. Germline CDR1 reads KGHSH; CDR2 reads LQKENI. With V trimmed by 3 bases and J by 8 bases, 5 bases remained unmatched. The CDR3 covers 15 residues. This CDR3 reads CASSPTSGSADEQFF. Written as DNA, the CDR3 is TGTGCCAGCTCACCGACTAGCGGGAGCGCGGATGAGCAGTTCTTC. Looking up the rest from reference TRBV18 and TRBJ2-1 gives the full variable domain: NAGVMQNPRHLVRRRGQEARLRCSPMKGHSHVYWYRQLPEEGLKFMVYLQKENIIDESGMPKERFSAEFPKEGPSILRIQQVVRGDSAAYFCASSPTSGSADEQFFGPGTRLTVL.